Listed below are T cell receptor beta chains from one sample, sequenced in a study of cytomegalovirus exposure and HLA in healthy donors. Sequencing was performed with immunoSEQ multiplex PCR; in TCRdb, only in-frame clones are kept and a portion is missing. The repertoire has roughly 130,000 clones, 75% to 90% of them found once; the top ten carry 1%. Sequences were obtained from PBMCs. Receptors were obtained from a man aged 35 to 55 in good health and CMV-seronegative. Both conserved end residues are part of each CDR3. The D gene is left open where the match is weak. Some rows mark clone size as missing; the rest say once, few, many or name a class of expanded clone.

cdr3_aa: CASSFHRDGGTDTQYF
cdr3_nt: TGTGCCAGCAGCTTCCACAGGGACGGTGGCACAGATACGCAGTATTTT
d_call: .
j_call: TRBJ2-3
v_call: TRBV7-6
clone_size: few

cdr3_aa: CASSLYGNTEAFF
cdr3_nt: TGTGCCAGCAGTTTATACGGGAACACTGAAGCTTTCTTT
d_call: .
j_call: TRBJ1-1
v_call: TRBV28
clone_size: .

cdr3_aa: CASSRGQGLGYTF
cdr3_nt: TGTGCCAGCAGCCGCGGACAGGGGCTGGGCTACACCTTC
d_call: TRBD1
j_call: TRBJ1-2
v_call: TRBV6-5
clone_size: .

cdr3_aa: CASSPGLAGTTDTQYF
cdr3_nt: TGTGCCAGCAGCCCAGGACTAGCGGGGACCACAGATACGCAGTATTTT
d_call: TRBD2
j_call: TRBJ2-3
v_call: TRBV5-4
clone_size: .

cdr3_aa: CASSPTAENQPQHF
cdr3_nt: TGTGCCAGCAGTCCGACAGCAGAGAATCAGCCCCAGCATTTT
d_call: .
j_call: TRBJ1-5
v_call: TRBV2
clone_size: .

cdr3_aa: CAWKEISATGTGELFF
cdr3_nt: TGTGCCTGGAAGGAGATTAGCGCGACCGGAACCGGGGAGCTGTTTTTT
d_call: .
j_call: TRBJ2-2
v_call: TRBV30
clone_size: .

cdr3_aa: CASSDTAQETQYF
cdr3_nt: TGTGCCAGCAGTGATACAGCCCAAGAGACCCAGTACTTC
d_call: .
j_call: TRBJ2-5
v_call: TRBV6-1
clone_size: .

cdr3_aa: CASSIQGGTEAFF
cdr3_nt: TGCGCCAGCAGCATACAGGGGGGGACTGAAGCTTTCTTT
d_call: TRBD1
j_call: TRBJ1-1
v_call: TRBV5-1
clone_size: .

cdr3_aa: CASSLGDRGVSYNSPLHF
cdr3_nt: TGTGCCAGCAGCTTAGGGGACAGGGGTGTTTCCTATAATTCACCCCTCCACTTT
d_call: TRBD1
j_call: TRBJ1-6
v_call: TRBV7-8
clone_size: few

cdr3_aa: CATAGQSYEQYF
cdr3_nt: TGTGCCACCGCCGGACAGTCCTACGAGCAGTACTTC
d_call: .
j_call: TRBJ2-7
v_call: TRBV28
clone_size: .

cdr3_aa: CASSPPPGLAEQETQYF
cdr3_nt: TGTGCCAGTAGTCCGCCTCCGGGACTAGCGGAACAAGAGACCCAGTACTTC
d_call: TRBD2
j_call: TRBJ2-5
v_call: TRBV19
clone_size: .

cdr3_aa: CASTAQGGDYGYTF
cdr3_nt: TGTGCCAGCACCGCGCAGGGAGGAGACTATGGCTACACCTTC
d_call: .
j_call: TRBJ1-2
v_call: TRBV2
clone_size: .

cdr3_aa: CASPRLAGDQETQYF
cdr3_nt: TGTGCCAGCCCCCGACTAGCGGGAGACCAAGAGACCCAGTACTTC
d_call: .
j_call: TRBJ2-5
v_call: TRBV21-1
clone_size: .

cdr3_aa: CASRSGGSGANVLTF
cdr3_nt: TGTGCCAGCAGGTCAGGGGGCTCTGGGGCCAACGTCCTGACTTTC
d_call: TRBD1
j_call: TRBJ2-6
v_call: TRBV28
clone_size: .

cdr3_aa: CASSVIGGNQPQHF
cdr3_nt: TGTGCCAGCAGTGTGATCGGGGGAAATCAGCCCCAGCATTTT
d_call: .
j_call: TRBJ1-5
v_call: TRBV6-1
clone_size: .

cdr3_aa: CASSLYLYTGELFF
cdr3_nt: TGTGCCAGCAGCTTGTATTTGTACACCGGGGAGCTGTTTTTT
d_call: .
j_call: TRBJ2-2
v_call: TRBV5-6
clone_size: .